The rows below give T cell receptor beta chains drawn from one sample of a study of blood T cell repertoires in COVID-19. Assay: immunoSEQ multiplex PCR; the TCRdb copy retains only in-frame clones and omits some. Of around 210,000 clones listed, roughly 84% are singletons. What was sequenced was peripheral blood. The source is a man between 50 and 59 years old with COVID-19, enrolled during active disease. The CDR3 runs from the conserved cysteine through the conserved F or W. The D gene is left open where the match is weak. Only part of the rows carry a size: once, few, many, or a class if the clone is expanded.

D	length	size	V	J	DNA	CDR3
TRBD2	14	.	TRBV4-2	TRBJ2-1	TGTGCCAGCAGCCTCGGGGGGGGCAAAAATGAGCAGTTCTTC	CASSLGGGKNEQFF
TRBD2	18	.	TRBV5-6	TRBJ2-1	TGTGCCAGCAGCTTGGTGGAGTGGCGGGAGGGATCCTACAATGAGCAGTTCTTC	CASSLVEWREGSYNEQFF
TRBD1	15	once	TRBV5-1	TRBJ1-1	TGCGCCAGCAGCCCTCAGACAGGGATGAACACTGAAGCTTTCTTT	CASSPQTGMNTEAFF
.	15	.	TRBV15	TRBJ1-1	TGTGCCACCTCCCCGGAACAGACCACGAACACTGAAGCTTTCTTT	CATSPEQTTNTEAFF
.	13	.	TRBV12-3/TRBV12-4	TRBJ1-2	TGTGCCAGCAGTTTGCGATTTAACTATGGCTACACCTTC	CASSLRFNYGYTF
.	13	.	TRBV28	TRBJ2-7	TGTGCCAGCAGTTTAACAGTCTCCCCAGAGCAGTACTTC	CASSLTVSPEQYF
.	13	.	TRBV12-3/TRBV12-4	TRBJ1-1	TGTGCCAGCAACTCCGGGGTGAACACTGAAGCTTTCTTT	CASNSGVNTEAFF
TRBD1	13	.	TRBV28	TRBJ1-2	TGTGCCAGCAGTTTTCAGGGGGCGGGTGGCTACACCTTC	CASSFQGAGGYTF
TRBD2	20	.	TRBV2	TRBJ2-1	TGTGCCAGCACCTCAACCCAACTCGGACTAGCGGGAAGTCTCTACAATGAGCAGTTCTTC	CASTSTQLGLAGSLYNEQFF
TRBD2	18	once	TRBV3-1/TRBV3-2	TRBJ2-1	TGTGCCAGCAGCCAAGAGTTTCTGGGAGCGGGAGTTAGCGATGAGCAGTTCTTC	CASSQEFLGAGVSDEQFF
.	13	.	TRBV6-5	TRBJ2-1	TGTGCCAGCAGCCGCGACAGTTACAATGAGCAGTTCTTC	CASSRDSYNEQFF
TRBD1	13	.	TRBV10-3	TRBJ2-7	TGTGCCATCCGTGAGGACAGGGCCTACGAGCAGTACTTC	CAIREDRAYEQYF
.	15	.	TRBV7-2	TRBJ2-7	TGTGCCAGCAGACCCCAGGGGTTAGGCTCCTACGAGCAGTACTTC	CASRPQGLGSYEQYF
.	18	.	TRBV7-8	TRBJ1-3	TGTGCCAGCAGCTCCCAAATCCAGCCGGGAGCAACTGGAAACACCATATATTTT	CASSSQIQPGATGNTIYF
.	15	.	TRBV6-1	TRBJ1-4	TGTGCCAGCAGTGAAGGGGCCCGCCCTAATGAAAAACTGTTTTTT	CASSEGARPNEKLFF
.	11	once	TRBV30	TRBJ2-5	TGTGCCTGGAGCCCTTCAGAGACCCAGTACTTC	CAWSPSETQYF
TRBD1	15	.	TRBV6-1	TRBJ2-7	TGTGCCAGCAGTGAGACACAGGGGGCCTCCTACGAGCAGTACTTC	CASSETQGASYEQYF
.	13	.	TRBV2	TRBJ1-1	TGTGCCAGCGCCCCGGTTTTGGTCACTGAAGCTTTCTTT	CASAPVLVTEAFF
TRBD1	15	.	TRBV5-1	TRBJ1-1	TGCGCCAGCAGCTTGATTGGACAGGGGAACACTGAAGCTTTCTTT	CASSLIGQGNTEAFF
.	17	.	TRBV24-1	TRBJ2-1	TGTGCCACCAGTGACCCTAAGCCGGGGATATCTGAGAATGAGCAGTTCTTC	CATSDPKPGISENEQFF
TRBD1	15	.	TRBV6-5	TRBJ2-7	TGTGCCAGCAGAAAGGACAGGGGGATCACCTACGAGCAGTACTTC	CASRKDRGITYEQYF
TRBD2	15	.	TRBV5-6	TRBJ2-7	TGTGCCAGCAGCTTGGAGGGGAGGGCCTCCTACGAGCAGTACTTC	CASSLEGRASYEQYF
.	16	once	TRBV29-1	TRBJ1-2	TGCAGTACTCTGGCCCGGGACACTCTAAGAGGCTATGGCTACACCTTC	CSTLARDTLRGYGYTF
.	13	once	TRBV5-6	TRBJ1-1	TGTGCCAGCAGCTTTCAACAGAGAGTTGAAGCTTTCTTT	CASSFQQRVEAFF
TRBD1	17	few	TRBV5-6	TRBJ1-4	TGTGCCAGCAGCTTCGGCCGTAGCGGACAGGGTGGTGAAAAACTGTTTTTT	CASSFGRSGQGGEKLFF
.	14	.	TRBV24-1	TRBJ2-3	TGTGCCACCAGTGCCGAGCCGAGCACAGATACGCAGTATTTT	CATSAEPSTDTQYF
.	12	.	TRBV10-3	TRBJ2-5	TGTGCCATCGGGTCAGGGGCAGAGACCCAGTACTTC	CAIGSGAETQYF